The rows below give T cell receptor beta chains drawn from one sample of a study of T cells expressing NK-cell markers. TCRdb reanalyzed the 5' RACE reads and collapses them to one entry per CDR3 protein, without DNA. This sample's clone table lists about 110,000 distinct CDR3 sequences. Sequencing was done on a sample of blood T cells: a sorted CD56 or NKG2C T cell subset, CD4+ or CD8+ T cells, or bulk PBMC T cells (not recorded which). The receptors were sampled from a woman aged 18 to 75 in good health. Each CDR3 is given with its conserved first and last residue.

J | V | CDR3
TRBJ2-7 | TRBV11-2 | CASSLAGLGYEQYF
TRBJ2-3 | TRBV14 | CASSQDRFGAFTDTQYF
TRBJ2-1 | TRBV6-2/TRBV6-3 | CASSYSVEYNEQFF
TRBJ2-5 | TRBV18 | CASSPLAEETQYF
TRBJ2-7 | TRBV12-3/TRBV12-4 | CASSGTSGNSYEQYF
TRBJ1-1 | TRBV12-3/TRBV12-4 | CASDSNTEAFF
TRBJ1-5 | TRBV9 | CASSVGGTEIQPQHF
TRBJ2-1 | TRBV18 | CASYGTSAKGSEQFF
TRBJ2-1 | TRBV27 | CASSFLPTSPLSRRQFF
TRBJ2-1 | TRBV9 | CASSGTSSYNEQFF
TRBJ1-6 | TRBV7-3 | CASSPSGGDDSPLHF
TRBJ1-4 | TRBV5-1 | CASSGTGGDNEKLFF
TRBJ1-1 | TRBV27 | CASSLQGQSTEAFF
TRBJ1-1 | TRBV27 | CASRREVQNTEAFF
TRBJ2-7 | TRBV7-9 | CASSLGASEEQYF
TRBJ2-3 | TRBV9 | CASSAYRAGPMDTQYF
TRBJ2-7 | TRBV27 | CASSPGSRPKLEQYF
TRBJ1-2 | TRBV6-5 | CASSYPGSIRANGYTF
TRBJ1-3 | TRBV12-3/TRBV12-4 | CASSFLEAGNTIYF
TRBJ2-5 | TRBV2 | CAATRSVAQETQYF
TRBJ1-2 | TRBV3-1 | CASSQDPAGTGTYGYTF
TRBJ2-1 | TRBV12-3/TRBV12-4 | CASRWDSDNEQFF
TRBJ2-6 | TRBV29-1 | CSVEGQGAGANVLTF
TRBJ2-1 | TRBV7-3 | CASSSGLAEQFF
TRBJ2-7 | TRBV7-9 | CASSLPAVTYEQYF
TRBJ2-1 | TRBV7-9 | CASSSLPGQGFYNEQFF
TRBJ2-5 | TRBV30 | CAWSEQQETQYF
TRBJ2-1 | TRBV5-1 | CASSLDATRVGDEQFF
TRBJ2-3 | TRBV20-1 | CSARGTTSTDTQYF
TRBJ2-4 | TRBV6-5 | CASSYGVEGSDIQYF
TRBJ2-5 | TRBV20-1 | CSAAPRTGGLETQYF
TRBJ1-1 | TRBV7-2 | CASSLSRAGNTEAFF
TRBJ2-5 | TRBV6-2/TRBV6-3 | CASSAPMRGQETQYF
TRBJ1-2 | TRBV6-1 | CASSEYGRGYTF
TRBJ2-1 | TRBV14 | CASSPQEGAEQFF
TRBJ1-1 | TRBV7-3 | CASSPVPNTEAFF
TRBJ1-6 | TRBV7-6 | CASSLEGQANSPLHF